This T cell receptor (beta chain) was obtained from a study of post-analysis software for immune sequencing data. Study context: Recorded disease courses covered relapsing-remitting, secondary progressive and progressive-relapsing multiple sclerosis. Some patients had no subtype annotation.

This clonotype has just a few counts. As yet, its antigen is unknown. cDNA libraries of TCR beta carried unique molecular identifiers. TCRdb redid the calling of the PCR reads with MiXCR, one entry per CDR3 protein. In the table there are 750,000 to 950,000 distinct CDR3 sequences, approximately 57% of which are singletons. The germline CDR1 and CDR2 sequences are LNHNV and YYDKDF (reference sequence). Trimming at V came to 0 bases and at J to 2 bases, leaving 10 bases not matched to a gene. This CDR3 contains 17 residues. General study results and limits: Co-batched samples clustered tightly together by F measure. Controls significantly exceeded multiple sclerosis patients in normalized Chao1 diversity. Higher frequency in patients than in controls was seen for 5 or 6 TRBV segments, with TRBV5-6, TRBV5-1 and TRBV20-1 among them.

Specimen: blood. This clonotype originated in a girl aged 5 to 17 with multiple sclerosis. The rearrangement uses TRBV15 and TRBJ2-7; TRBD2 matches 7 bases. The CDR3 nucleotides read TGTGCCACCAGCAGAGAAAGGCTAGCGGTTCAAACCTACGAGCAGTACTTC. Translated, it gives CATSRERLAVQTYEQYF. The full variable domain, its missing parts supplied by reference TRBV15 and TRBJ2-7, is DAMVIQNPRYQVTQFGKPVTLSCSQTLNHNVMYWYQQKSSQAPKLLFHYYDKDFNNEADTPDNFQSRRPNTSFCFLDIRSPGLGDTAMYLCATSRERLAVQTYEQYFGPGTRLTVT.